This T cell receptor beta chain was profiled in a study of Graves' ophthalmopathy and Graves' hyperthyroidism (dated by TCRdb to 2017 to 2018). Notes on the research overall: Peripheral blood samples were taken at the time of initial diagnosis, before any treatment was given. TCR beta repertoire signatures were used to distinguish Graves' ophthalmopathy from Graves' hyperthyroidism and to predict progression to ophthalmopathy. In total, around 140 blood samples were TCR-sequenced: roughly 45 ophthalmopathy, 80 or so hyperthyroidism and approximately 17 hyperthyroidism-to-ophthalmopathy patients. A discovery set of 100 patients (more than 40 ophthalmopathy, some 58 stable hyperthyroidism) was enrolled to explore V-J signatures distinguishing ophthalmopathy from hyperthyroidism. For independent validation, a separate cohort was made up of 18 hyperthyroidism patients plus 17 patients who later progressed from hyperthyroidism to ophthalmopathy. T-cell repertoires of thyroid tissue and blood were compared in several hyperthyroidism patients. Following sample collection, hyperthyroidism patients were given methimazole at a starting dose of 30 mg daily, and ophthalmopathy patients were given high-dose intravenous methylprednisolone. The approximately 98 discovery patients were randomly divided into training and test sets at a 7:3 ratio.

For repertoire sequencing, the TCR beta CDR3 regions were amplified from RNA transcripts. The first round was an RT-PCR using HTBI primers with the Qiagen OneStep RT-PCR kit, and this first round was followed by a second-round multiplex PCR, then size selection and purification. Sequencing of the libraries was carried out on an Illumina HiSeq2000 in paired-end mode with 100 bp reads. The paper's data handling went like this. SOAPnuke was used for read processing, and reads with adapters, uncalled bases, a mean Phred below 15, or no exact constant-primer or identifier match were discarded. High-quality paired reads were merged with COPE v1.2.5. Each unique nucleotide sequence was defined as a clonotype, and clonotypes were aligned to IMGT TRB V, D and J references with MiTCR v1.1. Only V-J combinations with frequency above 0.0001 were analysed, covering over 98% of repertoires. For each V-J combination, a TCR clonal expansion and chaos score was defined as the ratio of F50 clonal expansion to chaos observed in the TCRdist matrix. Welch's t-statistics and random forest were used to reduce features to 10 to 15 V-J combinations, which were fed into a naive Bayes classifier. Thyroid-blood repertoire similarity was quantified with the Morisita-Horn index. In TCRdb, the public reads were trimmed at Q25 with fastp and aligned with MiXCR, with productive beta chains retained. Entries that share a CDR3 protein sequence are merged under the most common genes and DNA. TCRdb, not the original authors, processed these V and J calls. The sample contains fewer than 250,000 distinct CDR3 sequences, less than 30% of them found a single time. The ten largest clones take up approximately 8.2% of the sample.

As concerns this clonotype: It lacks a known antigen. The record has no base qualities; no much larger clone is one base away.

The ophthalmopathy patients had moderately to severely active disease, with a Clinical Activity Score of 3 or higher, a NOSPECS grade of 4 or higher, and a disease duration of less than 3 months. Anyone with other autoimmune diseases, uncontrolled infections, pregnancy or lactation was excluded from the study. Clinical symptoms, serum thyroxine, TRAb, thyroid ultrasound and orbital computed tomography formed the basis of the diagnosis. Using Ficoll-Paque density gradient centrifugation, PBMCs were isolated from 9 to 10 ml of fresh peripheral blood. Trizol reagent was used to extract the total RNA, and its quality was then checked on an Agilent 2100 Bioanalyzer. The CDR3 spans 16 residues, from the cysteine through the phenylalanine. CDR3 DNA only is kept here, 48 bases in frame from base 1. From the germline V gene, CDR1 is MNHEY and CDR2 is SVGAGI. At the junction V is shortened by 2 bases and J by 7 bases, with 17 bases in between.

Here is what the overall study found, with its caveats: Most of the expanded thyroid clonotypes with a frequency above 0.001 were also detected in blood, and it was suggested that the thyroid immune response may be reflected by blood repertoires. In validation, the model predicted ophthalmopathy progression with more than 70% sensitivity and roughly 78% specificity; some twelve predicted patients were CT-confirmed with GO in a median of around 6.5 months. The 13-signature model separated ophthalmopathy from stable hyperthyroidism with approximately 88% sensitivity and 81% to 82% specificity in cross-validation, and 80%/75% in the test set. No statistical method was used to predetermine the sample size, and group allocation was not hidden from the investigators.

The material sequenced was peripheral blood. The chain was built from TRBV6-5 and TRBJ2-2; the D gene could be either TRBD1 or TRBD2, each agreeing at 6 bases. The clonotype originates from a man aged 50-60 years with Graves' ophthalmopathy. Donor details come from another sample of the same person, matched by shared clones. This receptor carries the CDR3 CASSYGGGRVGGELFF. In nucleotides, the sequence is TGTGCCAGCAGTTACGGTGGGGGGCGAGTTGGCGGGGAGCTGTTTTTT.